These 27 T cell receptor beta chains share one sample of origin, sequenced in a study of shared clonotypes between healthy human individuals. TCRdb's copy holds only in-frame clones and misses some; the assay was immunoSEQ multiplex PCR. Of about 2,200,000 clones listed, just over 90% were seen once; the top ten hold roughly 1.8%. Naive CD8 isolation took CD45RO-negative cells positively selected for CCR7 and excluded terminally differentiated effector memory CD45RA+ cells. Material for sequencing was naive CD8+ T cells from PBMCs. The receptors were gathered from a young man in good health. Some clones in this sample may be carry-over from other donors' samples.

The chain is built from TRBV19 and TRBJ1-5, with 10 bases lining up with TRBD1. V trimming: 4 bases; J trimming: 2 bases; junction bases outside the gene matches: 5. The germline V gene has CDR1 LNHDA and CDR2 SQIVND (reference sequence). The CDR3 runs to 16 residues. Here the CDR3 reads CASSKTGTGGNQPQHF. The CDR3, as DNA: TGTGCCAGTAGTAAAACCGGGACAGGGGGCAATCAGCCCCAGCATTTT.

This chain connects TRBV9 to TRBJ2-5, with D perhaps TRBD1 (6 bases). Germline V gene data show CDR1 as SGDLS and CDR2 as YYNGEE. The CDR3 runs 15 residues. V lost 0 bases and J 4 bases, leaving 13 bases between the germline ends. The DNA of the CDR3 is TGTGCCAGCAGCGTAGAAGGCAGGGGTCCAGAGACCCAGTACTTC. Protein product: CASSVEGRGPETQYF.

V gene TRBV7-8 combines with J gene TRBJ1-1, with D tentatively TRBD1 (6 bases). The V gene's germline CDR1 is SGHVS and CDR2 FQNEAQ. This CDR3 has 15 residues. The V and J ends lost 4 bases and 2 bases respectively, with 14 bases between them. DNA of the CDR3: TGTGCCAGCAGCTCCCTAGGACAGATTAACACTGAAGCTTTCTTT. Amino acids: CASSSLGQINTEAFF.

This chain connects TRBV19 to TRBJ1-1; TRBD1 might be the D (6 bases). This CDR3 comprises 14 residues. Trimming removed 9 bases from V and 9 bases from J, with 23 bases in between. CDR1 is LNHDA and CDR2 is SQIVND in the germline V gene (reference sequence). CDR3 sequence (DNA): TGTGCCAGCCTTGACTATTGGAGCGGACAGAAAGCTTTCTTT. Amino acids: CASLDYWSGQKAFF.

This clone was detected once. The chain has TRBV4-2 and TRBJ2-1; 11 bases agree with TRBD2. CDR3 length: 14 amino acids. Germline lookup yields CDR1 LGHNA and CDR2 YNFKEQ. Trimming removed 8 bases from V and 7 bases from J; junction bases left unmatched: 7. CDR3 DNA sequence: TGTGCCAGCGAACTAGCGGGAGTTGGAAATGAGCAGTTCTTC. Amino acid sequence: CASELAGVGNEQFF.

The V and J genes are TRBV15 and TRBJ2-7; weak D call: TRBD1 (5 bases). This CDR3 has 16 amino acids. The V end lost 0 bases, the J end lost 1 base, and 13 bases lay between the germline ends. The germline gives CDR1 LNHNV, CDR2 YYDKDF (reference sequence). CDR3 amino acids: CATSRDMGQASYEQYF. Written as DNA, the CDR3 is TGTGCCACCAGCAGAGATATGGGGCAGGCTTCCTACGAGCAGTACTTC.

The chain uses TRBV6-1 and TRBJ2-2; possibly TRBD1 for D (5 bases). V was clipped by 4 bases and J by 1 base, with 10 bases between them. The CDR3 has 15 residues. CDR1 and CDR2 (germline): MNHNS, SASEGT. The CDR3 loop reads CASSVDTGNTGELFF. CDR3 sequence (DNA): TGTGCCAGCAGTGTGGACACTGGGAACACCGGGGAGCTGTTTTTT.

For this clone: The sample has other DNA sequences that encode this CDR3 too. The chain links TRBV7-9 to TRBJ2-7; D may be TRBD2 (5 bases). The CDR3 covers 13 residues. Trimming cost V 3 bases and J 0 bases, with 6 bases left between them. Looked up from germline, CDR1 is SEHNR and CDR2 is FQNEAQ (reference sequence). CDR3 DNA sequence: TGTGCCAGCAGCTTCAGCGGCTCCTACGAGCAGTACTTC. Translation: CASSFSGSYEQYF. Using reference TRBV7-9 and TRBJ2-7 for the parts outside the CDR3, the full variable domain is DTGVSQNPRHKITKRGQNVTFRCDPISEHNRLYWYRQTLGQGPEFLTYFQNEAQLEKSRLLSDRFSAERPKGSFSTLEIQRTEQGDSAMYLCASSFSGSYEQYFGPGTRLTVT.

CDR3: CASKAGEIGTSGTSEQYF. CDR3 nucleotides: TGTGCCAGTAAAGCCGGGGAGATCGGGACCAGCGGGACCAGCGAGCAGTACTTC. The chain has TRBV11-2 and TRBJ2-7; 7 bases fit TRBD2. The CDR3 length is 18 residues. V trimming: 9 bases; J trimming: 6 bases; junction bases outside the gene matches: 26. The germline gives CDR1 SGHAT, CDR2 FQNNGV.

The V call is TRBV7-8, the J call TRBJ1-5, with no clear D. CDR3 length: 16 amino acids. Germline assignment: CDR1 SGHVS and CDR2 FQNEAQ. The germline V and J ends were trimmed by 1 base and 0 bases, with 10 bases remaining between them. The CDR3 sequence is CASSLEDEYSNQPQHF. The CDR3 coding sequence is TGTGCCAGCAGCTTAGAGGACGAATATAGCAATCAGCCCCAGCATTTT.

The chain carries TRBV2 and TRBJ2-7, with TRBD2 matching over 13 bases. J lost 5 bases, V lost 3 bases, and 7 bases had no gene match. Germline values: CDR1 SNHLY, CDR2 FYNNEI. CDR3 length: 16 amino acids. CDR3 protein: CASSELGTSGNHEQYF. The CDR3 nucleotides read TGTGCCAGCAGTGAGTTGGGGACTAGCGGGAACCACGAGCAGTACTTC.

The rearrangement links TRBV28 to TRBJ2-5; D could derive from TRBD1 or TRBD2 (5 bases each). Trimming removed 8 bases at V and 2 bases at J, with 18 bases between. Germline loops: CDR1 MDHEN, CDR2 SYDVKM. The CDR3 length is 15 residues. The CDR3 sequence: CASRLRGSEQETQYF. The CDR3 DNA sequence: TGTGCCAGCCGCCTTCGGGGCAGCGAGCAAGAGACCCAGTACTTC. Full variable domain (rest looked up from reference TRBV28 and TRBJ2-5): DVKVTQSSRYLVKRTGEKVFLECVQDMDHENMFWYRQDPGLGLRLIYFSYDVKMKEKGDIPEGYSVSREKKERFSLILESASTNQTSMYLCASRLRGSEQETQYFGPGTRLLVL.

The rearrangement uses TRBV27 and TRBJ2-3, with D possibly TRBD2 on 5 matching bases. The V and J ends lost 1 base and 0 bases respectively, with 11 bases between them. The CDR3 loop spans 16 amino acids. Germline V CDR1 and CDR2: MNHEY, SMNVEV (reference sequence). DNA for the CDR3: TGTGCCAGCAGTTTATTAGCGCCCGAGAGCACAGATACGCAGTATTTT. This codes for CASSLLAPESTDTQYF.

The chain combines TRBV27 with TRBJ2-7, with TRBD1 matching over 9 bases. Trimming removed 5 bases from V and 2 bases from J; junction bases left unmatched: 10. Germline V gives CDR1 MNHEY, CDR2 SMNVEV (reference sequence). This CDR3 spans 16 amino acids. CDR3 sequence (DNA): TGTGCCAGCAGTCCTACTCGGACAGGGGCGCCCTACGAGCAGTACTTC. Its protein is CASSPTRTGAPYEQYF.

The chain uses TRBV10-3 and TRBJ2-3, with 8 bases that match TRBD1. The V gene end was trimmed by 2 bases and the J gene end by 4 bases; junction bases not matched to a gene: 8. Looked up from germline, CDR1 is ENHRY and CDR2 is SYGVKD. The CDR3 is 16 residues long. DNA for the CDR3: TGTGCCATCAGTGAGAGAGGGCAGGGGGCTTCAGATACGCAGTATTTT. This translates into CAISERGQGASDTQYF.

The chain couples TRBV2 to TRBJ2-7; D possibly corresponds to TRBD2 (5 bases). V gave up 6 bases and J gave up 3 bases, with 9 bases separating them. CDR3 size: 12 residues. Germline V gene lookup returns CDR1 SNHLY and CDR2 FYNNEI. The CDR3 loop reads CASSSDYYEQYF. The CDR3 nucleotides read TGTGCCAGCAGCTCCGACTACTACGAGCAGTACTTC. Using reference TRBV2 and TRBJ2-7 for the parts outside the CDR3, the full variable domain is EPEVTQTPSHQVTQMGQEVILRCVPISNHLYFYWYRQILGQKVEFLVSFYNNEISEKSEIFDDQFSVERPDGSNFTLKIRSTKLEDSAMYFCASSSDYYEQYFGPGTRLTVT.

This clone showed up just once. The chain couples TRBV7-9 to TRBJ2-1, with D maybe TRBD2 (6 bases). The CDR3 has 16 amino acids. V gave up 3 bases and J gave up 7 bases, with 19 bases separating them. Germline CDR1 and CDR2: SEHNR and FQNEAQ (reference sequence). The DNA for the CDR3 is TGTGCCAGCAGCTTGGGTTGGGGGGAGGTTAGAAATGAGCAGTTCTTC. Translation gives CASSLGWGEVRNEQFF.

This chain connects TRBV28 to TRBJ2-1, with no clear D. Germline loops: CDR1 MDHEN, CDR2 SYDVKM. Trimming stripped 3 bases from V and 8 bases from J, with 8 bases between. The CDR3 totals 12 residues. CDR3 sequence (DNA): TGTGCCAGCAGTTTTACCAACGATGAGCAGTTCTTC. Its protein is CASSFTNDEQFF.

The V call is TRBV5-1, the J call TRBJ2-7; D is uncertain. Germline V lookup: CDR1 SGHRS, CDR2 YFSETQ. V was shortened by 0 bases and J by 3 bases, with 13 bases between the two germline ends. CDR3 length: 15 residues. The CDR3 sequence: CASSLGVGFHYEQYF. CDR3 nucleotide sequence: TGCGCCAGCAGCTTGGGGGTGGGATTCCACTACGAGCAGTACTTC.

The chain couples TRBV15 to TRBJ2-3; D might be TRBD1 or TRBD2, each matching 5 bases. Looked up from germline, CDR1 is LNHNV and CDR2 is YYDKDF (reference sequence). This CDR3 is 13 amino acids long. V was pared by 1 base and J by 5 bases, with 7 bases between. The CDR3 DNA is TGTGCCACCAGCAGAGTGAGGGGAGATACGCAGTATTTT. This encodes CATSRVRGDTQYF.

The gene calls are TRBV19 and TRBJ1-5; D may be TRBD1 (5 bases). Germline V gene data show CDR1 as LNHDA and CDR2 as SQIVND (reference sequence). The germline V and J ends were trimmed by 4 bases and 9 bases, with 19 bases remaining between them. The CDR3 consists of 15 residues. The CDR3 region is CASSTAWGGARPQHF. Here the CDR3 DNA reads TGTGCCAGTAGTACGGCCTGGGGTGGGGCGAGGCCCCAGCATTTT.

The rearrangement uses TRBV11-2 and TRBJ2-7, with D possibly called TRBD1 or TRBD2 (6 bases each). Trimming took 7 bases from V and 5 from J, leaving 21 bases between them. The CDR3 contains 15 residues. The germline CDR1 and CDR2 sequences are SGHAT and FQNNGV. The CDR3 DNA follows: TGTGCCAGCACCGTCGGGGGCCGGGTCTCAGACGAGCAGTACTTC. Protein product: CASTVGGRVSDEQYF.

This clone occurred once. The chain links TRBV10-3 to TRBJ2-7, with TRBD2 as a possible D gene (5 bases). The germline V gene encodes CDR1 ENHRY and CDR2 SYGVKD. The CDR3 extends over 14 amino acids. Trimming removed 2 bases at V and 6 bases at J, with 14 bases between. CDR3 region: CAISENTLDFEQYF. The CDR3 DNA is TGTGCCATCAGTGAGAATACTTTGGACTTCGAGCAGTACTTC.

A word on this clone: Other DNA sequences in this specimen translate into the identical CDR3. J is TRBJ2-1 and V is TRBV29-1; TRBD2 agrees at 15 bases. From germline, CDR1 is SQVTM and CDR2 ANQGSEA. The J segment lost 0 bases and the V segment lost 1 base, leaving 1 base of the junction unmatched. The CDR3 runs 17 residues. The CDR3: CSVEGTSGRASYNEQFF. CDR3 nucleotides: TGCAGCGTTGAAGGGACTAGCGGGAGGGCCTCCTACAATGAGCAGTTCTTC.

This clone was seen a single time. This chain joins TRBV9 and TRBJ2-2; TRBD2 aligns across 7 bases. After removal of 3 bases from V and 7 bases from J, the junction contained 6 bases not matched to a gene. Germline-derived CDR1 and CDR2 are SGDLS and YYNGEE. The CDR3 totals 14 residues. CDR3 DNA: TGTGCCAGCAGCGACTACAGCGGGGTCGGGGAGCTGTTTTTT. It yields the protein CASSDYSGVGELFF.

The chain has TRBV28 and TRBJ2-1; 8 nucleotides align to TRBD1. J gave up 8 bases and V 3 bases, and 12 bases lay outside the gene matches. Per germline, CDR1 MDHEN and CDR2 SYDVKM. The CDR3 runs to 16 residues. CDR3 sequence (DNA): TGTGCCAGCAGTTTGAAAGCCTTGGGACAGGATTATGAGCAGTTCTTC. Translation gives CASSLKALGQDYEQFF. The full variable domain, completed using reference TRBV28 and TRBJ2-1, is DVKVTQSSRYLVKRTGEKVFLECVQDMDHENMFWYRQDPGLGLRLIYFSYDVKMKEKGDIPEGYSVSREKKERFSLILESASTNQTSMYLCASSLKALGQDYEQFFGPGTRLTVL.

The chain joins TRBV6-5 to TRBJ1-5; the D is unclear. Looked up from germline, CDR1 is MNHEY and CDR2 is SVGAGI. The V and J ends lost 6 bases and 4 bases respectively, with 16 bases between them. CDR3 length equals 15 residues. The CDR3 protein is CASSPHRGRNQPQHF. CDR3 sequence (DNA): TGTGCCAGCAGCCCCCACCGCGGGCGGAATCAGCCCCAGCATTTT.